The source of this TCR beta chain is a study of blood T cell repertoires in COVID-19. As for the study in general: Sites across the United States, Italy and Spain contributed samples from acute and convalescent COVID-19. PBMCs, B-cell-depleted T cells, or T cells provided the cDNA or gDNA that made up the material.

Per the authors' pipeline: Scientists estimated how many nucleated cells there were by amplifying reference gene primers. Only in-frame clones appear in the TCRdb table, and some are missing; sequencing was by immunoSEQ multiplex PCR. Clonal size and the V and J genes are those of that table, whereas D and trimming came from the DNA. The table has about 250,000 clones, about 79% seen once; the top ten hold 7.5% to 10%. The length of the CDR3 is 17 residues. J gave up 0 bases and V 4 bases, and 7 bases lay outside the gene matches. CDR1 is LGHNT and CDR2 is FRNRAP in the germline V gene. Sequencing was performed on peripheral blood. V usage is TRBV12-5 and J usage is TRBJ1-5; 9 bases fit TRBD1. The source is an elderly man with acute or convalescent COVID-19. CDR3 nucleotide sequence: TGTGCTAGTGGTTCCATACAGGGGGCGCTTAGCAATCAGCCCCAGCATTTT. Translated, it gives CASGSIQGALSNQPQHF.